This T cell receptor (beta chain) appears in the sequencing data of a study of Ad26.COV2.S vaccination and SARS-CoV-2 variants. The overall study: Participants got Ad26.COV2.S intramuscularly, once or twice 56 days apart.

Concerning this clone itself: Its antigen is still unknown.

Produced via immunoSEQ multiplex PCR; TCRdb's table is partial and in-frame only. The sample consists of some 250,000 clones, around 89% of them appearing once. The treatment was: around 19 received Ad26.COV2.S at low or high dose, single or two shots; 5 received placebo; per-sample allocation not given. The samples date from day 63 after the first vaccine or placebo injection. Expression of Wuhan-strain SARS-CoV-2 spike came from the Ad26 vector that formed the vaccine. V lost 6 bases, J lost 7 bases, and 12 bases stayed unmatched. CDR3 size: 16 residues. CDR1 is SNHLY, CDR2 FYNNEI, per germline. Study-level findings and limits: Breadth measured for non-spike TCRs was similar across vaccine and placebo recipients. Analyses of TCR breadth and depth may have underestimated total T cell responses.

This chain uses TRBV2 with TRBJ2-1; 10 bases map to TRBD2. The TCR comes from a person aged 18-60 years who received the Ad26.COV2.S COVID-19 vaccine or a placebo. Sequencing was performed on peripheral blood, taken in a trial of Ad26.COV2.S vaccine versus placebo. The CDR3 reads CASRLAGGLPLNEQFF. The CDR3 DNA is TGTGCCAGCAGATTAGCGGGAGGCCTCCCCTTGAATGAGCAGTTCTTC.